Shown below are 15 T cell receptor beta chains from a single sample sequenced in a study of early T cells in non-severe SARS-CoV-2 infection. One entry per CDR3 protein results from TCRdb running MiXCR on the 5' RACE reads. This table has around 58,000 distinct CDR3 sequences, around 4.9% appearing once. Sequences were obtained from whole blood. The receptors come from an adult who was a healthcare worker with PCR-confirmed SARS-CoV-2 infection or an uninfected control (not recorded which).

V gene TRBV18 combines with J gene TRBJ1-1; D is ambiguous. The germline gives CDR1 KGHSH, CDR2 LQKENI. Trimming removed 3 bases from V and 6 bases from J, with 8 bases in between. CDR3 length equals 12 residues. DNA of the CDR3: TGTGCCAGCTCACCGAACGGGGCTGAAGCTTTCTTT. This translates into CASSPNGAEAFF.

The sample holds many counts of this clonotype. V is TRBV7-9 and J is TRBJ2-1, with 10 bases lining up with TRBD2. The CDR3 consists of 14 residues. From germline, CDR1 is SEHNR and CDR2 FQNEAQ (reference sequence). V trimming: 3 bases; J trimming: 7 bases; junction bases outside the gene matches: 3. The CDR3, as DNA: TGTGCCAGCAGCTTGGCTAGCGGGAGTAATGAGCAGTTCTTC. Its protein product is CASSLASGSNEQFF.

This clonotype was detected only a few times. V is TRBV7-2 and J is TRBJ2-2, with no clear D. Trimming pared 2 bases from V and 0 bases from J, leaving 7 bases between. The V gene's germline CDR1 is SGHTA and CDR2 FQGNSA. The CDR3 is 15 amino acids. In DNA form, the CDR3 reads TGTGCCAGCAGCTTAAAACGAGCGAACACCGGGGAGCTGTTTTTT. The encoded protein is CASSLKRANTGELFF.

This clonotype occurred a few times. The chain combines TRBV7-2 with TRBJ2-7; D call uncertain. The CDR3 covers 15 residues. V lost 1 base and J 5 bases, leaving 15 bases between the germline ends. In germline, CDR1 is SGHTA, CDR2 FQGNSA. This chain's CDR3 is CASSLGWRELHEQYF. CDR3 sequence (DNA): TGTGCCAGCAGCTTAGGTTGGCGTGAACTCCACGAGCAGTACTTC.

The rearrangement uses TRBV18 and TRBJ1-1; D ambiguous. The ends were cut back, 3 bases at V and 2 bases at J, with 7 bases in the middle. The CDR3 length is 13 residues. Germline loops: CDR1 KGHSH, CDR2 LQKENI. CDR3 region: CASSPEGNTEAFF. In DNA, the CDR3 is TGTGCCAGCTCACCCGAGGGAAACACTGAAGCTTTCTTT.

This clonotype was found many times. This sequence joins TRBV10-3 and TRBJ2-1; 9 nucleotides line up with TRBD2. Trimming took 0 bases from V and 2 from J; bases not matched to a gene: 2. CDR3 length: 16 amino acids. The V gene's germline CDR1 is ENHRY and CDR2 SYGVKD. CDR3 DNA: TGTGCCATCAGTGAGTCGACTAGCGGCCCCTACAATGAGCAGTTCTTC. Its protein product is CAISESTSGPYNEQFF.

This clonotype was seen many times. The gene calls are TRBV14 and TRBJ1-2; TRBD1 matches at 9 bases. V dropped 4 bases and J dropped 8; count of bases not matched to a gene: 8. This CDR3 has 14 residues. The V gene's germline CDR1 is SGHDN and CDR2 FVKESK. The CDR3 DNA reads TGTGCCAGCAGCCCTGCGGGGACAGGGATCGGCTACACCTTC. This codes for CASSPAGTGIGYTF.

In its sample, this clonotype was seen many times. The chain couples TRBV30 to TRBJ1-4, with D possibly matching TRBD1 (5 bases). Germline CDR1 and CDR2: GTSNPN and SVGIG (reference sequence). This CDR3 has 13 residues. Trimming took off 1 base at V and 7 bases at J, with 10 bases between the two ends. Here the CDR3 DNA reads TGTGCCTGGAGTGGTCCGGGACTTGAAAAACTGTTTTTT. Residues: CAWSGPGLEKLFF.

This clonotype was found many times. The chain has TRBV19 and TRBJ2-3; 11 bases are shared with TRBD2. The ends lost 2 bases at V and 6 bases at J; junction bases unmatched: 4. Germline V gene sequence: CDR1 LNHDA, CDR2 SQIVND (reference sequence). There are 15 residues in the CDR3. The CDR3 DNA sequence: TGTGCCAGTAGTATAACTAGCGGGAGATCTGATACGCAGTATTTT. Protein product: CASSITSGRSDTQYF. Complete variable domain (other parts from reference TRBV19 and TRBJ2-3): DGGITQSPKYLFRKEGQNVTLSCEQNLNHDAMYWYRQDPGQGLRLIYYSQIVNDFQKGDIAEGYSVSREKKESFPLTVTSAQKNPTAFYLCASSITSGRSDTQYFGPGTRLTVL.

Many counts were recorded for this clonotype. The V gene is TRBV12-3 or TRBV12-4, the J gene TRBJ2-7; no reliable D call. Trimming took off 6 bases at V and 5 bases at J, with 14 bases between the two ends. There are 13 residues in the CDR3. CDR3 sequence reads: CASRQPWIDEQYF. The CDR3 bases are TGTGCCAGCAGGCAACCCTGGATCGACGAGCAGTACTTC.

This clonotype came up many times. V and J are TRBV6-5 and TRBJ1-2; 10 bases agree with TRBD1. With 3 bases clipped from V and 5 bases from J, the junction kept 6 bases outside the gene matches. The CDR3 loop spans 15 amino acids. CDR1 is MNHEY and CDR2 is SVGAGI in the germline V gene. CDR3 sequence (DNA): TGTGCCAGCAGTTATTCCGGGACAGGGGCGTATGGCTACACCTTC. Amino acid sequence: CASSYSGTGAYGYTF.

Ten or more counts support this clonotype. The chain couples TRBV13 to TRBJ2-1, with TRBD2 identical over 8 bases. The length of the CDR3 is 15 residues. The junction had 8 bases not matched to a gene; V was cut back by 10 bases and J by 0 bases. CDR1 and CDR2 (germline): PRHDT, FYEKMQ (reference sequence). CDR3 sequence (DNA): TGTGCCATACCCCGGGGGGGGAGCTCCTACAATGAGCAGTTCTTC. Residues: CAIPRGGSSYNEQFF. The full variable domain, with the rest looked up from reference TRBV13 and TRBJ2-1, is AAGVIQSPRHLIKEKRETATLKCYPIPRHDTVYWYQQGPGQDPQFLISFYEKMQSDKGSIPDRFSAQQFSDYHSELNMSSLELGDSALYFCAIPRGGSSYNEQFFGPGTRLTVL.

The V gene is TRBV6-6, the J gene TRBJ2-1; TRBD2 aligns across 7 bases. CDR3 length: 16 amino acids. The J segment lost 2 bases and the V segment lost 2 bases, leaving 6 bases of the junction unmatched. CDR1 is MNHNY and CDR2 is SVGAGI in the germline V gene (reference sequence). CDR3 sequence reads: CASSYEPSGTYNEQFF. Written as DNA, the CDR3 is TGTGCCAGCAGTTACGAACCTAGCGGTACCTACAATGAGCAGTTCTTC.

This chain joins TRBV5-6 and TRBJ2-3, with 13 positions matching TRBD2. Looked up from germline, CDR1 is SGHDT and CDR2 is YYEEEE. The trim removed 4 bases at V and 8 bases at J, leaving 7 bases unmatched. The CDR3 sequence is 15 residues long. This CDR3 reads CASSVTSGRAGTQYF. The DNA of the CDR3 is TGTGCCAGCAGCGTCACTAGCGGGAGGGCCGGTACGCAGTATTTT.

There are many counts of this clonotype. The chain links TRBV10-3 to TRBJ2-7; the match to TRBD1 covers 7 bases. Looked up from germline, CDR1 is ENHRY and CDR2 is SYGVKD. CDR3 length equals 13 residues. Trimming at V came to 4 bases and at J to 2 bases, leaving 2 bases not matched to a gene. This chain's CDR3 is CAISGGTAYEQYF. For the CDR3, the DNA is TGTGCCATCAGTGGGGGGACAGCCTACGAGCAGTACTTC.